This is a list of T cell receptor beta chains from one sample in a study of blood T cell repertoires in COVID-19. TCRdb's table, derived via immunoSEQ multiplex PCR, lists solely in-frame clones and lacks some. Of about 190,000 clones in the sample, 88% are singletons; the top ten hold around 1.5%. The sample taken for sequencing was peripheral blood. The source is a young man with active or convalescent COVID-19. Each CDR3 is given with its conserved first and last residue. The D gene is left open where the match is weak. Not every row has a clone size; where given, it reads once, few, many or a size class.

v_call	d_call	clone_size	j_call	cdr3_aa	cdr3_nt
TRBV27	TRBD1	NA	TRBJ1-2	CASSSTGTVYGYTF	TGTGCCAGCAGTTCGACAGGGACAGTTTATGGCTACACCTTC
TRBV6-5	NA	few	TRBJ1-2	CASLKGRDYGYTF	TGTGCCAGCTTGAAAGGCAGGGACTATGGCTACACCTTC
TRBV24-1	TRBD1	NA	TRBJ2-2	CATGTGSAGELFF	TGTGCCACCGGGACAGGGTCGGCCGGGGAGCTGTTTTTT
TRBV15	NA	NA	TRBJ1-6	CATSHSNFNSPLHF	TGTGCCACCAGCCACAGCAACTTTAATTCACCCCTCCACTTT
TRBV18	TRBD2	NA	TRBJ2-1	CASSPEDSGWYNEQFF	TGTGCCAGCTCACCCGAGGATAGCGGGTGGTACAATGAGCAGTTCTTC
TRBV19	TRBD1	NA	TRBJ2-1	CASQPDRGDEQFF	TGTGCCAGCCAACCGGACAGGGGCGATGAGCAGTTCTTC
TRBV7-3	NA	NA	TRBJ2-1	CASSLVRGGHNEQFF	TGTGCCAGCAGCTTAGTACGGGGTGGGCACAATGAGCAGTTCTTC
TRBV6-5	TRBD1	NA	TRBJ1-4	CASSYSTGAGKLFF	TGTGCCAGCAGTTACTCGACAGGGGCAGGAAAACTGTTTTTT
TRBV5-1	TRBD1	NA	TRBJ1-2	CASSPGGTGKDGYTF	TGCGCCAGCAGCCCCGGCGGGACAGGGAAAGATGGCTACACCTTC
TRBV4-2	NA	few	TRBJ2-7	CASSLGSADSYEQYF	TGTGCCAGCAGCCTAGGTAGCGCCGACTCCTACGAGCAGTACTTC
TRBV6-5	TRBD2	NA	TRBJ2-3	CASSYEAGGPTDTQYF	TGTGCCAGCAGTTACGAAGCGGGAGGTCCCACAGATACGCAGTATTTT
TRBV6-2/TRBV6-3	NA	once	TRBJ1-6	CASSYSPEGRYVHF	TGTGCCAGCAGTTACTCGCCGGAGGGCCGCTATGTCCACTTT
TRBV6-1	TRBD1	NA	TRBJ2-5	CASSENQGAWETQYF	TGTGCCAGCAGTGAAAATCAGGGGGCGTGGGAGACCCAGTACTTC
TRBV7-2	NA	NA	TRBJ2-4	CASSLATQGIQYF	TGTGCCAGCAGCTTAGCGACCCAGGGCATTCAGTACTTC
TRBV27	NA	NA	TRBJ1-2	CASSLSQGLGGYTF	TGTGCCAGCAGTTTATCGCAGGGGTTAGGGGGCTACACCTTC
TRBV5-1	NA	NA	TRBJ2-7	CASGRSTYEQYF	TGCGCCAGCGGCAGGTCGACCTACGAGCAGTACTTC
TRBV7-9	TRBD1	NA	TRBJ1-2	CASSYRGGYTF	TGTGCCAGCAGCTACAGGGGTGGCTACACCTTC
TRBV24-1	NA	NA	TRBJ2-3	CATSDLQGGTDTQYF	TGTGCCACCAGTGATTTACAGGGCGGTACAGATACGCAGTATTTT
TRBV18	NA	NA	TRBJ2-2	CASSPDRQVTGELFF	TGTGCCAGCTCACCCGATCGACAGGTCACCGGGGAGCTGTTTTTT
TRBV5-4	NA	NA	TRBJ2-1	CASSTGRSTHEQFF	TGTGCCAGCAGCACTGGTCGGAGTACGCATGAGCAGTTCTTC
TRBV18	NA	NA	TRBJ1-2	CASSPQWGRGNGYTF	TGTGCCAGCTCACCCCAGTGGGGTAGGGGGAATGGCTACACCTTC
TRBV6-6	TRBD1	NA	TRBJ1-3	CASSFQTGWNTIYF	TGTGCCAGCAGTTTCCAGACAGGGTGGAACACCATATATTTT
TRBV29-1	NA	NA	TRBJ2-3	CSVDLDWRADTQYF	TGCAGCGTCGACTTAGACTGGCGGGCGGATACGCAGTATTTT
TRBV5-1	NA	NA	TRBJ2-5	CASSLGGLGPGAQYF	TGCGCCAGCAGCTTGGGGGGACTGGGACCTGGGGCCCAGTACTTC
TRBV30	TRBD1	NA	TRBJ1-3	CACGTVSGNTIYF	TGTGCCTGCGGGACAGTCTCTGGAAACACCATATATTTT
TRBV7-8	TRBD1	NA	TRBJ1-1	CASSLGTGGNTEAFF	TGTGCCAGCAGCTTAGGTACAGGGGGTAACACTGAAGCTTTCTTT
TRBV5-1	TRBD1	NA	TRBJ1-1	CASSQPTGENTEAFF	TGCGCCAGCAGCCAACCTACAGGGGAGAACACTGAAGCTTTCTTT
TRBV25-1	TRBD2	NA	TRBJ2-1	CASSGRLAVREQFF	TGTGCCAGCAGTGGCCGACTAGCGGTTCGCGAGCAGTTCTTC
TRBV11-3	NA	once	TRBJ1-1	CASSPNRYTEAFF	TGTGCCAGCAGCCCAAACAGATACACTGAAGCTTTCTTT
TRBV10-3	TRBD1	NA	TRBJ2-7	CAIRDSLSYEQYF	TGTGCCATCCGGGACAGCCTCTCCTACGAGCAGTACTTC
TRBV7-2	TRBD2	NA	TRBJ2-7	CASSLFLAGSTSEQYF	TGTGCCAGCAGCTTATTCCTAGCGGGATCCACCTCCGAGCAGTACTTC
TRBV7-2	NA	NA	TRBJ2-7	CASSLEPGTYEQYF	TGTGCCAGCAGCTTAGAACCAGGGACCTACGAGCAGTACTTC
TRBV10-3	NA	NA	TRBJ1-2	CAISDGGYGYTF	TGTGCCATCAGTGACGGCGGCTATGGCTACACCTTC
TRBV6-5	NA	NA	TRBJ1-1	CASSSGRGRGTEAFF	TGTGCCAGCAGTAGTGGCCGGGGGCGGGGGACTGAAGCTTTCTTT
TRBV25-1	TRBD1	once	TRBJ2-7	CASRTRDRYYEQYF	TGTGCCAGCCGGACCCGGGACAGATACTACGAGCAGTACTTC
TRBV30	NA	NA	TRBJ1-2	CALDNTGYYGYTF	TGTGCACTAGATAACACGGGCTACTATGGCTACACCTTC
TRBV19	TRBD1	NA	TRBJ1-2	CASSITGAFDYGYTF	TGTGCCAGTAGTATCACAGGGGCCTTCGACTATGGCTACACCTTC
TRBV7-2	NA	NA	TRBJ1-1	CASSLHRVGEAFF	TGTGCCAGCAGCTTACACAGGGTTGGTGAAGCTTTCTTT
TRBV7-2	TRBD1	few	TRBJ1-1	CASSLYRGSIVNTEAFF	TGTGCCAGCAGCTTATACAGGGGCTCCATAGTGAACACTGAAGCTTTCTTT
TRBV5-1	TRBD2	NA	TRBJ2-2	CASSGNSPGELFF	TGCGCCTCTAGCGGGAATAGTCCCGGGGAGCTGTTTTTT
TRBV4-2	NA	NA	TRBJ2-7	CASSHASSAGYEQYF	TGTGCCAGCAGCCATGCTTCCTCGGCAGGCTACGAGCAGTACTTC
TRBV6-6	TRBD2	NA	TRBJ2-3	CASSPPSRLAGDTDTQYF	TGTGCCAGCAGTCCCCCTTCGCGACTAGCGGGGGACACAGATACGCAGTATTTT
TRBV4-3	TRBD1	NA	TRBJ2-1	CASSQVQGTYNEQFF	TGCGCCAGCAGCCAAGTACAGGGGACCTACAATGAGCAGTTCTTC
TRBV7-3	NA	NA	TRBJ1-6	CASSLTRPGNSPLHF	TGTGCCAGCAGCTTAACGCGCCCAGGAAATTCACCCCTCCACTTT
TRBV3-1/TRBV3-2	TRBD1	NA	TRBJ2-5	CASSQLRDRGGQETQYF	TGTGCCAGCAGCCAACTCCGGGACAGGGGTGGCCAAGAGACCCAGTACTTC
TRBV30	TRBD1	NA	TRBJ1-6	CAWNAGRTGDGGTPLHF	TGTGCCTGGAATGCCGGCCGGACAGGGGATGGGGGTACACCCCTCCACTTT
TRBV25-1	TRBD1	NA	TRBJ2-1	CASSDPLGDRAHEQFF	TGTGCCAGCAGTGACCCCCTAGGGGACAGGGCCCATGAGCAGTTCTTC
TRBV4-1	TRBD1	NA	TRBJ2-7	CASSRAGQGTYEQYF	TGCGCCAGCAGCCGAGCAGGACAGGGAACCTACGAGCAGTACTTC
TRBV23-1	TRBD1	NA	TRBJ1-1	CASNQGGPNEAFF	TGCGCCAGCAATCAGGGGGGGCCTAATGAAGCTTTCTTT
TRBV6-6	NA	few	TRBJ1-1	CASRAGTSREAFF	TGTGCCAGCAGGGCCGGGACTTCTAGAGAAGCTTTCTTT
TRBV7-3	NA	NA	TRBJ2-1	CASSFFGKNNEQFF	TGTGCCAGCAGCTTCTTCGGGAAGAACAATGAGCAGTTCTTC
TRBV7-2	NA	NA	TRBJ2-3	CASSLVYEGADTQYF	TGTGCCAGCAGCTTAGTTTACGAGGGGGCAGATACGCAGTATTTT
TRBV15	NA	NA	TRBJ2-3	CATSRGQSAGDTQYF	TGTGCCACCAGCAGAGGACAGTCGGCTGGGGATACGCAGTATTTT
TRBV9	TRBD1	NA	TRBJ2-7	CASSPIGTAYEQYF	TGTGCCAGCAGCCCAATTGGGACAGCCTACGAGCAGTACTTC